What follows describes a single T cell receptor beta chain. HIV-negative, healthy adults without recent acute infections or vaccinations were the donors. Clones were read by immunoSEQ multiplex PCR, and TCRdb kept only the in-frame ones, dropping some. The table shows roughly 1,100,000 clones, with around 76% occurring only once. This specimen belongs to a study of shared clonotypes between healthy human individuals. The CDR3 contains 15 residues. Germline loops: CDR1 SGHTA, CDR2 FQGNSA. V lost 3 bases, J lost 3 bases, and 7 bases stayed unmatched. Sequenced sample: memory CD4+ T cells sorted from blood. The subset is: CD45RA-negative fraction. J is TRBJ2-7 and V is TRBV7-2; the match to TRBD1 covers 8 bases. The sequence derives from a young man in good health. The CDR3 nucleotides read TGTGCCAGCAGCTTCGACAGGGGCCCCTACTACGAGCAGTACTTC. Encoded protein: CASSFDRGPYYEQYF.